These T cell receptor beta chains were read from a single sample in a study of blood T cell repertoires in COVID-19. Using immunoSEQ multiplex PCR, the repertoire was profiled, and TCRdb retains in-frame clones only, with some absent. The top ten hold roughly 1.6% of the sample, which has 45,000 to 60,000 clones, roughly 87% seen once. Material: peripheral blood. Receptors originate from a man aged 55 to 70 with acute or convalescent COVID-19. Both conserved end residues are part of each CDR3. The D gene is left open where the match is weak. Where a row states a size, it is once, few, many or the class of an expanded clone; other rows omit it.

D	J	length	V	size	CDR3	DNA
-	TRBJ1-3	15	TRBV19	-	CASSPGRDSGNTIYF	TGTGCCAGTAGCCCTGGACGGGACTCTGGAAACACCATATATTTT
-	TRBJ1-4	16	TRBV18	-	CASSSFSGATNEKLFF	TGTGCCAGCTCATCCTTCTCCGGGGCAACTAATGAAAAACTGTTTTTT
-	TRBJ1-1	15	TRBV12-5	-	CASGLVHPLGAEAFF	TGTGCTAGTGGTTTGGTACACCCTCTGGGCGCTGAAGCTTTCTTT
-	TRBJ2-2	15	TRBV27	-	CASRLQGLNTGELFF	TGTGCCAGCAGGCTACAGGGCCTGAACACCGGGGAGCTGTTTTTT
-	TRBJ1-4	15	TRBV30	-	CAWRGTKGRVEKLFF	TGTGCCTGGAGAGGTACCAAGGGGAGGGTTGAAAAACTGTTTTTT
-	TRBJ2-3	16	TRBV7-9	few	CASSLEGGRSTDTQYF	TGTGCCAGCAGCTTAGAAGGGGGTCGAAGCACAGATACGCAGTATTTT
-	TRBJ2-2	14	TRBV19	medium-sized	CATRRNTGFGELFF	TGTGCCACCCGTAGAAATACAGGGTTCGGGGAGCTGTTTTTT
-	TRBJ1-5	15	TRBV19	-	CASSPQGWPNQPQHF	TGTGCCAGTAGCCCACAGGGTTGGCCCAATCAGCCCCAGCATTTT
TRBD1	TRBJ1-2	13	TRBV10-3	-	CAISLGQGNGYTF	TGTGCCATCAGCCTAGGACAGGGGAACGGCTACACCTTC
TRBD1	TRBJ1-2	15	TRBV6-5	-	CASSYSMGQGRGYTF	TGTGCCAGCAGTTACTCTATGGGACAGGGACGTGGCTACACCTTC
TRBD1	TRBJ2-2	15	TRBV7-2	few	CASSWRQGVTGELFF	TGTGCCAGCAGCTGGAGACAGGGCGTCACCGGGGAGCTGTTTTTT
-	TRBJ1-3	15	TRBV4-2	-	CASSQEEDVGNTIYF	TGTGCCAGCAGCCAAGAAGAGGATGTCGGAAACACCATATATTTT